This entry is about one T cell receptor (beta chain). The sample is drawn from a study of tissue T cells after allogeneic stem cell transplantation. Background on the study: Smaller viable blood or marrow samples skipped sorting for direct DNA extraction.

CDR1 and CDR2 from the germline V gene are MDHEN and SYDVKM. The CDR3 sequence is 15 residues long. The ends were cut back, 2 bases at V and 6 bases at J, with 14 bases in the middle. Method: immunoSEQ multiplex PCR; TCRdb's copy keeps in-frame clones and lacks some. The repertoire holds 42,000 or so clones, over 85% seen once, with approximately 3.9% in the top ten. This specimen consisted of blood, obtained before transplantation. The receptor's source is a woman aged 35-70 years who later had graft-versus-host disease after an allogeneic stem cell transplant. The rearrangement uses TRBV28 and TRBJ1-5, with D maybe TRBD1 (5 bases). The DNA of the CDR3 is TGTGCCAGCAGTTTAATAACGACAGTCACTCAGCCCCAGCATTTT. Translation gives CASSLITTVTQPQHF.